A single sample gave rise to the 23 T cell receptor beta chains below, sequenced in a study of coeliac disease. Repertoires were generated with immunoSEQ multiplex PCR, while TCRdb's copy carries only in-frame clones and drops some. The table lists roughly 4,000 clones, less than 70% of them singletons. Sequencing used lymphocytes from the gut lamina propria. These receptors were collected from a man aged 70-80 years without celiac disease.

V is TRBV29-1 and J is TRBJ1-1, with 8 bases matching TRBD1. Trimming cost V 7 bases and J 0 bases; bases outside gene matches: 4. CDR1 and CDR2 from the germline V gene are SQVTM and ANQGSEA. CDR3 length equals 13 residues. CDR3 coding DNA: TGCAGCGCCCGGACAGGGTTGAACACTGAAGCTTTCTTT. This gives the protein CSARTGLNTEAFF.

This chain connects TRBV12-5 to TRBJ2-3, with D unresolved. The length of the CDR3 is 13 residues. The germline V and J ends were trimmed by 3 bases and 6 bases, with 10 bases remaining between them. Germline lookup yields CDR1 LGHNT and CDR2 FRNRAP. The CDR3 reads CASGFSLSDTQYF. DNA of the CDR3: TGTGCTAGTGGTTTTTCTCTGTCCGATACGCAGTATTTT.

The rearrangement joins TRBV27 to TRBJ2-6; D not resolved. V lost 2 bases and J 0 bases, leaving 5 bases between the germline ends. From germline, CDR1 is MNHEY and CDR2 SMNVEV (reference sequence). The CDR3 is made up of 15 amino acids. The DNA of the CDR3 is TGTGCCAGCAGTTTAGCTAGCTCTGGGGCCAACGTCCTGACTTTC. Encoded protein: CASSLASSGANVLTF. The full variable domain, rest sourced from reference TRBV27 and TRBJ2-6, is EAQVTQNPRYLITVTGKKLTVTCSQNMNHEYMSWYRQDPGLGLRQIYYSMNVEVTDKGDVPEGYKVSRKEKRNFPLILESPSPNQTSLYFCASSLASSGANVLTFGAGSRLTVL.

CDR3 in DNA: TGTGCCAGCAGCACCTTGCTGGACAGGAACTATGGCTACACCTTC. Encoded protein: CASSTLLDRNYGYTF. The V and J genes are TRBV21-1 and TRBJ1-2; no DNA check was done on the table's D call, TRBD1. TRBV21-1 is a pseudogene locus. This CDR3 has 15 amino acids.

The chain carries TRBV6-1 and TRBJ1-5; 9 bases line up with TRBD1. Germline V gives CDR1 MNHNS, CDR2 SASEGT. V shed 4 bases, J shed 6 bases, and the junction held 7 bases outside the gene matches. The CDR3 covers 15 residues. The CDR3 sequence: CASSGPTGGLQPQHF. The CDR3 DNA is TGTGCCAGCAGTGGCCCCACAGGGGGCCTTCAGCCCCAGCATTTT.

This clone was counted between two and nine times. This sequence joins TRBV7-8 and TRBJ2-6; D may be TRBD2 (5 bases). CDR1 and CDR2 (germline): SGHVS, FQNEAQ. The ends were cut back, 5 bases at V and 4 bases at J, with 9 bases in the middle. The CDR3 has 14 residues. The CDR3 protein is CASSPPGGANVLTF. CDR3 coding DNA: TGTGCCAGCAGCCCACCGGGGGGGGCCAACGTCCTGACTTTC.

V gene TRBV18 combines with J gene TRBJ2-3; tentative D call: TRBD1 (5 bases). This CDR3 spans 12 amino acids. Trimming pared 3 bases from V and 8 bases from J, leaving 9 bases between. Per germline, CDR1 KGHSH and CDR2 LQKENI. Here the CDR3 reads CASSPKGSTQYF. CDR3 DNA sequence: TGTGCCAGCTCACCCAAGGGGTCTACGCAGTATTTT.

The rearrangement joins TRBV7-6 to TRBJ2-5; 8 nucleotides match TRBD1. TRBJ2-7 explains the end of the DNA better; the J call may be wrong. CDR1 is SGHVS and CDR2 is FNYEAQ in the germline V gene. This CDR3 spans 14 amino acids. The CDR3 here is CASSQAGGRGEQYF. The CDR3 coding sequence is TGTGCCAGCAGCCAAGCAGGGGGCCGGGGCGAGCAGTACTTC.

The chain employs TRBV28 and TRBJ2-4; TRBD2 matches 7 bases. With 5 bases clipped from V and 5 bases from J, the junction kept 6 bases outside the gene matches. The CDR3 loop spans 14 amino acids. Per germline, CDR1 MDHEN and CDR2 SYDVKM. The CDR3 protein is CASSQSGDENIQYF. The CDR3 DNA is TGTGCCAGCAGTCAAAGCGGGGATGAAAACATTCAGTACTTC.

The chain uses TRBV6-5 and TRBJ1-6, with 7 bases fitting TRBD1. After removal of 5 bases from V and 6 bases from J, the junction contained 7 bases not matched to a gene. Germline V gene lookup returns CDR1 MNHEY and CDR2 SVGAGI. The CDR3 totals 15 residues. CDR3 DNA: TGTGCCAGCAGTCAAGACAGGGTTGGTAATTCACCCCTCCACTTT. Its protein is CASSQDRVGNSPLHF.

The J gene is TRBJ2-1, the V gene TRBV7-2; possible D gene TRBD2, 5 bases. Germline assignment: CDR1 SGHTA and CDR2 FQGNSA. The CDR3 length is 16 residues. V was cut by 2 bases and J by 5 bases, with 16 bases left in between. The CDR3 DNA reads as TGTGCCAGCAGCTTATCCGCCAGACGGGGTAACAATGAGCAGTTCTTC. This gives the protein CASSLSARRGNNEQFF.

This rearrangement joins TRBV7-2 to TRBJ2-1; tentative D call: TRBD2 (5 bases). The germline V gene encodes CDR1 SGHTA and CDR2 FQGNSA. Trimming took off 5 bases at V and 4 bases at J, with 12 bases between the two ends. The CDR3 covers 14 residues. CDR3: CASSRGRGYNEQFF. CDR3 in DNA: TGTGCCAGCAGCCGAGGACGGGGTTACAATGAGCAGTTCTTC.

The chain joins TRBV7-9 to TRBJ2-2; 11 bases are a match to TRBD2. Per the germline V gene, CDR1 is SEHNR and CDR2 is FQNEAQ (reference sequence). V trimming: 5 bases; J trimming: 2 bases; junction bases outside the gene matches: 7. This CDR3 is 17 amino acids long. CDR3 region: CASSDRGLAGNTGELFF. The CDR3 DNA reads as TGTGCCAGCAGCGACCGCGGACTAGCGGGCAACACCGGGGAGCTGTTTTTT.

The J gene is TRBJ2-1, the V gene TRBV14; 11 bases are shared with TRBD2. CDR3 length: 15 amino acids. Per germline, CDR1 SGHDN and CDR2 FVKESK. The trim removed 4 bases at V and 7 bases at J, leaving 6 bases unmatched. In DNA form, the CDR3 reads TGTGCCAGCAGCCTTAGCGGGGGGGCCGGTAATGAGCAGTTCTTC. This sequence encodes CASSLSGGAGNEQFF.

A word on this clone: Different DNA sequences within this sample yield the same CDR3. This chain connects TRBV10-3 to TRBJ2-3; TRBD2 agrees at 8 bases. Germline lookup yields CDR1 ENHRY and CDR2 SYGVKD. The CDR3 is 15 amino acids. J gave up 1 base and V 3 bases, and 3 bases lay outside the gene matches. CDR3 protein: CAISEGRGGTDTQYF. The CDR3 DNA follows: TGTGCCATCAGTGAAGGGCGGGGGGGCACAGATACGCAGTATTTT.

The J gene is TRBJ2-7, the V gene TRBV28; TRBD1 aligns across 7 bases. Per the germline V gene, CDR1 is MDHEN and CDR2 is SYDVKM. Trimming at V came to 6 bases and at J to 4 bases, leaving 6 bases not matched to a gene. This CDR3 comprises 13 residues. The CDR3 loop is CASRRSGGYEQYF. CDR3 nucleotides: TGTGCCAGCAGAAGGTCAGGGGGATACGAGCAGTACTTC.

The chain carries TRBV6-6 and TRBJ1-2, with TRBD1 matching over 8 bases. The CDR3 extends over 14 amino acids. Trimming took 5 bases from V and 3 from J; bases not matched to a gene: 5. CDR1 is MNHNY and CDR2 is SVGAGI in the germline V gene (reference sequence). The CDR3 region is CASSTQGAYYGYTF. The CDR3 DNA reads TGTGCCAGCAGTACTCAGGGGGCGTACTATGGCTACACCTTC.

The V call is TRBV9, the J call TRBJ2-7; TRBD2 is a possible D gene (7 bases). The CDR3 loop spans 14 amino acids. Trimming removed 3 bases at V and 2 bases at J, with 12 bases between. Germline V CDR1 and CDR2: SGDLS, YYNGEE. CDR3 nucleotides: TGTGCCAGCAGCGGAAAGGGGGGGGCCTACGAGCAGTACTTC. Translated, it gives CASSGKGGAYEQYF.

CDR3 DNA sequence: TGCAGCGTAAGTCTAGGGACAGCATTAAATCAGCCCCAGCATTTT. Translation: CSVSLGTALNQPQHF. The chain employs TRBV29-1 and TRBJ1-5; the match to TRBD1 covers 7 bases. The CDR3 consists of 15 residues. The junction had 12 bases not matched to a gene; V was cut back by 6 bases and J by 4 bases. Germline CDR1 SQVTM, CDR2 ANQGSEA.

This clone has just a few counts. The rearrangement joins TRBV5-4 to TRBJ2-1; TRBD2 might be the D (5 bases). The CDR3 has 17 amino acids. Germline values: CDR1 SGHNT, CDR2 YYREEE (reference sequence). With 4 bases removed from V and 0 bases from J, the gap between germline ends came to 17 bases. Written as DNA, the CDR3 is TGTGCCAGCAGCACTGGAGGTATCGGAAGCTCCTACAATGAGCAGTTCTTC. Amino acids: CASSTGGIGSSYNEQFF.

There are a few counts of this clone. The chain joins TRBV25-1 to TRBJ2-7, with 8 nucleotides matching TRBD1. The CDR3 contains 16 residues. Germline V gene data show CDR1 as MGHDK and CDR2 as SYGVNS. After removal of 4 bases from V and 2 bases from J, the junction contained 10 bases not matched to a gene. The CDR3 loop reads CASSGLDRGGAYEQYF. The CDR3 nucleotides read TGTGCCAGCAGTGGCCTCGACAGGGGTGGGGCCTACGAGCAGTACTTC.

This chain uses TRBV7-2 with TRBJ1-2; D is ambiguous. Germline V gene lookup returns CDR1 SGHTA and CDR2 FQGNSA. Between the trimmed V and J ends, which lost 3 bases and 4 bases, there was a span of 6 bases. The CDR3 extends over 12 amino acids. The CDR3 DNA reads TGTGCCAGCAGCTTCTCCGTCTATGGCTACACCTTC. Protein sequence: CASSFSVYGYTF. The variable domain in full, with the rest retrieved from reference TRBV7-2 and TRBJ1-2, is GAGVSQSPSNKVTEKGKDVELRCDPISGHTALYWYRQSLGQGLEFLIYFQGNSAPDKSGLPSDRFSAERTGGSVSTLTIQRTQQEDSAVYLCASSFSVYGYTFGSGTRLTVV.

The J gene is TRBJ2-3, the V gene TRBV5-6; a possible D gene is TRBD2 (6 bases). The germline CDR1 and CDR2 sequences are SGHDT and YYEEEE. The CDR3 is made up of 15 amino acids. With 2 bases removed from V and 6 bases from J, the gap between germline ends came to 16 bases. Written as DNA, the CDR3 is TGTGCCAGCAGCTTCGGACTACTACTTAAGGATACGCAGTATTTT. Amino acids: CASSFGLLLKDTQYF.